What follows are 15 T cell receptor beta chains derived from one specimen sequenced in a study of T cell responses to AZD1222 COVID-19 vaccine (dated by TCRdb to the early 2020s). Libraries were constructed by the immunoSEQ multiplex PCR assay. The table comes from immuneACCESS by way of TCRdb, which keeps in-frame sequences with V and J called. Part of the clones is missing from these tables; in studies checked, under half for an unresolved V gene and the rest for unknown reasons. The sample includes about 100,000 clones, with roughly 91% observed a single time. Of the sample, roughly 1.8% is held by the ten largest clones. This specimen's time point label, interpreted: baseline before first vaccination. The material was peripheral blood, obtained on day 0 of AZD1222 vaccination. Source of these receptors: an adult in good health.

The rearrangement joins TRBV18 to TRBJ2-7; D might be TRBD1 or TRBD2, each matching 6 bases. Germline CDR1 reads KGHSH; CDR2 reads LQKENI. V shed 5 bases and J shed 5 bases, with 13 bases lying between them. The CDR3 is made up of 13 amino acids. CDR3: CASSSSGANEQYF. CDR3 in DNA: TGTGCCAGCTCAAGCTCGGGGGCAAACGAGCAGTACTTC.

This chain joins TRBV11-3 and TRBJ2-2; 9 bases map to TRBD2. With 3 bases clipped from V and 6 bases from J, the junction kept 8 bases outside the gene matches. There are 16 residues in the CDR3. Per germline, CDR1 SGHNT and CDR2 YENEEA. The CDR3 here is CASSFASGATPGELFF. The DNA of the CDR3 is TGTGCCAGCAGCTTCGCTAGCGGGGCTACCCCCGGGGAGCTGTTTTTT.

V gene TRBV30 combines with J gene TRBJ2-1, with D perhaps matching TRBD2 (6 bases). V was trimmed by 3 bases and J by 0 bases, leaving 15 bases between them. This CDR3 is 16 amino acids long. From germline, CDR1 is GTSNPN and CDR2 SVGIG (reference sequence). The CDR3 sequence: CAWSGGDRSSYNEQFF. The CDR3 DNA is TGTGCCTGGAGCGGGGGAGACCGGTCCTCCTACAATGAGCAGTTCTTC.

The rearrangement joins TRBV5-1 to TRBJ1-2, with 8 nucleotides matching TRBD1. The CDR3 covers 15 residues. V dropped 3 bases and J dropped 5; count of bases not matched to a gene: 9. CDR1 SGHRS and CDR2 YFSETQ come from the germline V gene. The CDR3 here is CASSSGQGIEYGYTF. In nucleotides, the CDR3 is TGCGCCAGCAGCTCAGGACAGGGTATAGAGTATGGCTACACCTTC. Filled out from reference TRBV5-1 and TRBJ1-2, the complete variable domain reads KAGVTQTPRYLIKTRGQQVTLSCSPISGHRSVSWYQQTPGQGLQFLFEYFSETQRNKGNFPGRFSGRQFSNSRSEMNVSTLELGDSALYLCASSSGQGIEYGYTFGSGTRLTVV.

V is TRBV25-1 and J is TRBJ2-2, with D perhaps given as TRBD1 or TRBD2 (5 bases each). Per germline, CDR1 MGHDK and CDR2 SYGVNS. V was trimmed by 6 bases and J by 4 bases, leaving 18 bases between them. The CDR3 is made up of 16 amino acids. The CDR3 region is CASRSLMGDGTGELFF. The CDR3 DNA is TGTGCCAGCAGGTCTCTTATGGGGGACGGCACCGGGGAGCTGTTTTTT.

The V call is TRBV2, the J call TRBJ1-1, with unresolved D. V gave up 4 bases and J gave up 1 base, with 10 bases separating them. The CDR3 totals 14 residues. Germline-derived CDR1 and CDR2 are SNHLY and FYNNEI. CDR3 bases: TGTGCCAGCAGTGTTCGGCGGGAGAACACTGAAGCTTTCTTT. This sequence encodes CASSVRRENTEAFF.

CDR3 DNA: TGTGCCAGCAGCCACACTAGCCAGAGCTCCTACGAGCAGTACTTC. It encodes CASSHTSQSSYEQYF. The V and J genes are TRBV7-9 and TRBJ2-7; tentatively, D is TRBD2 (6 bases). Per germline, CDR1 SEHNR and CDR2 FQNEAQ (reference sequence). V gave up 5 bases and J gave up 0 bases, with 14 bases separating them. This CDR3 comprises 15 residues. The entire variable domain, with the rest obtained from reference TRBV7-9 and TRBJ2-7, is as follows: DTGVSQNPRHKITKRGQNVTFRCDPISEHNRLYWYRQTLGQGPEFLTYFQNEAQLEKSRLLSDRFSAERPKGSFSTLEIQRTEQGDSAMYLCASSHTSQSSYEQYFGPGTRLTVT.

The V gene is TRBV7-2, the J gene TRBJ2-2; 7 bases are shared with TRBD2. Trimming removed 3 bases from V and 7 bases from J; junction bases left unmatched: 5. Germline V gene lookup returns CDR1 SGHTA and CDR2 FQGNSA. This CDR3 is built from 14 residues. The CDR3 spells CASSFGLGGGELFF. Here the CDR3 DNA reads TGTGCCAGCAGCTTTGGACTAGGAGGCGGGGAGCTGTTTTTT.

The chain links TRBV10-1 to TRBJ2-7; TRBD2 aligns across 7 bases. The CDR3 spans 16 residues. CDR1 is WNHNN, CDR2 SYGVQD, per germline (reference sequence). Trimming at V came to 3 bases and at J to 4 bases, leaving 12 bases not matched to a gene. Here the CDR3 DNA reads TGCGCCAGCAGTGATTCCAGCGGGACCAATCCGTACGAGCAGTACTTC. It encodes CASSDSSGTNPYEQYF.

This clone was seen only once. This chain connects TRBV6-6 to TRBJ1-5; 9 nucleotides agree with TRBD1. The CDR3 totals 14 residues. V lost 5 bases to trimming and J lost 7 bases; unmatched junction nucleotides: 6. CDR1 and CDR2 from the germline V gene are MNHNY and SVGAGI (reference sequence). CDR3 DNA sequence: TGTGCCAGCAGTCGCACAGGGGGCGGGCAGCCCCAGCATTTT. Residues: CASSRTGGGQPQHF.

The CDR3 loop is CAISGTRASTDTQYF. The DNA for the CDR3 is TGTGCCATCAGCGGGACTAGAGCCTCCACAGATACGCAGTATTTT. This chain uses TRBV10-3 with TRBJ2-3, with 8 bases fitting TRBD2. The CDR3 is 15 amino acids. The germline V gene has CDR1 ENHRY and CDR2 SYGVKD. J was trimmed by 2 bases and V by 6 bases; bases with no gene match: 7.

As DNA, the CDR3 is TGTGCCAGCAGCCAACGGGCCGGGACTCCTCAGTTCTTC. It codes for CASSQRAGTPQFF. This sequence joins TRBV3-1 (or the pseudogene TRBV3-2) and TRBJ2-1; D perhaps matches TRBD2 (6 bases). This CDR3 has 13 residues. Deletions cut 2 bases from V and 13 bases from J, with 15 bases between. Germline CDR1 LGHDT, CDR2 YNNKEL (reference sequence).

The V gene is TRBV7-2, the J gene TRBJ2-2, with 8 nucleotides matching TRBD1. Germline lookup yields CDR1 SGHTA and CDR2 FQGNSA. CDR3 length: 17 amino acids. V lost 0 bases, J lost 5 bases, and 8 bases stayed unmatched. The CDR3 DNA is TGTGCCAGCAGCTTAGCGCGACGACAGGGGCGAACCGGGGAGCTGTTTTTT. Protein: CASSLARRQGRTGELFF.

The chain joins TRBV2 to TRBJ2-1, with a tentative D call TRBD2 (5 bases). This CDR3 has 17 residues. Trimming left V 3 bases short and J 0 bases short, with 15 bases between. Germline V gene lookup returns CDR1 SNHLY and CDR2 FYNNEI. CDR3 sequence: CASSDPGPGSSYNEQFF. Here the CDR3 DNA reads TGTGCCAGCAGTGACCCGGGTCCGGGGAGCTCCTACAATGAGCAGTTCTTC.

The V gene is TRBV5-1, the J gene TRBJ2-2, with 8 bases identical to TRBD2. After removal of 5 bases from V and 6 bases from J, the junction contained 6 bases not matched to a gene. The CDR3 sequence is 14 residues long. The germline V gene has CDR1 SGHRS and CDR2 YFSETQ. The chain's CDR3 is CASSYSGTSGELFF. The DNA for the CDR3 is TGCGCCAGCAGTTATAGCGGGACCTCCGGGGAGCTGTTTTTT.